These T cell receptor beta chains were read from a single sample in a study of T cell responses to AZD1222 COVID-19 vaccine. TCRdb keeps only in-frame clones here, not all; method: immunoSEQ multiplex PCR. There are 140,000 to 150,000 clones in the sample; roughly nine tenths occur only once, and around 1.6% lies in the top ten. The sample in question was peripheral blood, obtained on day 0 of AZD1222 vaccination. Receptors originate from an adult in good health. The CDR3 runs from the conserved cysteine through the conserved F or W. D genes are given only for firm matches. Size values are once, few and many counts, or a class for expanded clones, and some rows have none.

abundance | j_gene | d_gene | v_gene | CDR3aa | CDR3nt
. | TRBJ2-1 | TRBD2 | TRBV5-4 | CASSRNYGLAGDRFF | TGTGCCAGCAGCCGGAACTATGGACTAGCGGGAGATAGGTTCTTC
. | TRBJ1-5 | . | TRBV28 | CASSLPPGSGQPQHF | TGTGCCAGCAGTTTACCCCCAGGGTCAGGTCAGCCCCAGCATTTT
. | TRBJ1-6 | . | TRBV12-3/TRBV12-4 | CASSSGDSPLHF | TGTGCCAGCAGTTCTGGGGATTCACCCCTCCACTTT
once | TRBJ1-5 | . | TRBV5-6 | CASSLALDQPQHF | TGTGCCAGCAGCTTGGCGTTAGATCAGCCCCAGCATTTT
. | TRBJ2-3 | TRBD1 | TRBV6-4 | CASSVTGGSTDTQYF | TGTGCCAGCAGTGTTACAGGGGGGAGCACAGATACGCAGTATTTT
. | TRBJ2-1 | . | TRBV5-1 | CASSFSYNEQFF | TGCGCCAGCAGCTTTAGTTACAATGAGCAGTTCTTC
. | TRBJ2-7 | . | TRBV7-8 | CASSFRMGNEEYEQYF | TGTGCCAGCAGTTTTAGGATGGGGAACGAAGAATACGAGCAGTACTTC
. | TRBJ1-6 | TRBD1 | TRBV28 | CASSLPGQGESPLHF | TGTGCCAGCAGTCTACCGGGACAGGGGGAATCACCCCTCCACTTT
. | TRBJ2-5 | . | TRBV9 | CASSVGGRWVAETQYF | TGTGCCAGCAGCGTAGGTGGACGATGGGTTGCGGAGACCCAGTACTTC
. | TRBJ1-1 | TRBD1 | TRBV28 | CASSLPGDSHTEAFF | TGTGCCAGCAGCCTACCGGGGGACAGCCACACTGAAGCTTTCTTT
. | TRBJ1-1 | . | TRBV7-6 | CASRLSQGGTEAFF | TGTGCCAGCAGATTATCACAGGGAGGGACTGAAGCTTTCTTT
. | TRBJ1-2 | . | TRBV10-3 | CAIRTGLANYGYTF | TGTGCCATCAGAACAGGATTAGCTAACTATGGCTACACCTTC
. | TRBJ2-5 | . | TRBV18 | CASSPLYPGDIETQYF | TGTGCCAGCTCACCACTTTATCCGGGGGACATAGAGACCCAGTACTTC
. | TRBJ2-1 | TRBD2 | TRBV2 | CASETSGSSYNEQFF | TGTGCCAGTGAGACTAGCGGGAGTTCCTACAATGAGCAGTTCTTC
. | TRBJ1-1 | . | TRBV19 | CASSLTRGGTEAFF | TGTGCCAGTAGTCTCACTCGGGGTGGCACTGAAGCTTTCTTT
. | TRBJ1-5 | . | TRBV6-5 | CASKPEGGQPQHF | TGTGCCAGCAAGCCGGAGGGAGGCCAGCCCCAGCATTTT
. | TRBJ1-5 | . | TRBV2 | CASRPEVSSNQPQHF | TGTGCCAGCCGTCCGGAGGTTTCTAGCAATCAGCCCCAGCATTTT
once | TRBJ1-1 | . | TRBV21-1 | CASSRVQGNTEAFF | TGTGCCAGCAGCAGGGTACAGGGCAACACTGAAGCTTTCTTT
few | TRBJ2-7 | . | TRBV18 | CASSPKGYEQYF | TGTGCCAGCTCACCGAAGGGGTACGAGCAGTACTTC
. | TRBJ2-5 | . | TRBV28 | CASRPGGARETQYF | TGTGCCAGCAGGCCAGGGGGGGCGCGAGAGACCCAGTACTTC
once | TRBJ1-4 | . | TRBV6-5 | CASTTGLGEKLFF | TGTGCCAGCACTACGGGACTGGGTGAAAAACTGTTTTTT
few | TRBJ2-1 | TRBD2 | TRBV7-3 | CASSPVTSGGNEQFF | TGTGCCAGCAGCCCGGTCACTAGCGGGGGGAATGAGCAGTTCTTC
. | TRBJ1-2 | . | TRBV30 | CAWTSGQPDAKGYTF | TGTGCCTGGACGTCGGGGCAGCCCGATGCCAAGGGCTACACCTTC
. | TRBJ1-1 | . | TRBV27 | CASSSGNTEAFF | TGTGCCAGCAGTTCAGGAAACACTGAAGCTTTCTTT
once | TRBJ1-5 | . | TRBV9 | CASPPGVSNQPQHF | TGTGCCAGCCCCCCTGGGGTTAGCAATCAGCCCCAGCATTTT
. | TRBJ2-7 | . | TRBV10-2 | CASSESGTYEQYF | TGCGCCAGCAGTGAATCGGGGACCTACGAGCAGTACTTC
. | TRBJ1-2 | . | TRBV15 | CATSRERTDLYGYTF | TGTGCCACCAGCAGAGAACGGACAGACTTGTATGGCTACACCTTC
. | TRBJ1-5 | . | TRBV19 | CASRYRDNSLNSNQPQHF | TGTGCCAGTAGATATAGGGACAACTCTTTGAATAGCAATCAGCCCCAGCATTTT
once | TRBJ1-4 | TRBD1 | TRBV15 | CATSSPGTGVSEKLFF | TGTGCCACCAGCAGCCCCGGAACAGGGGTGAGCGAAAAACTGTTTTTT
. | TRBJ2-3 | . | TRBV11-2 | CASSLASTDTQYF | TGTGCCAGCAGCTTAGCCAGCACAGATACGCAGTATTTT
few | TRBJ1-3 | . | TRBV19 | CASSHPGLSGNTIYF | TGTGCCAGTAGTCATCCAGGGCTCTCTGGAAACACCATATATTTT
. | TRBJ1-3 | . | TRBV18 | CASSPPAWSGNTIYF | TGTGCCAGCTCACCACCTGCCTGGTCTGGAAACACCATATATTTT
. | TRBJ2-7 | TRBD1 | TRBV13 | CASSLGDRSSSYEQYF | TGTGCCAGCAGCTTAGGGGACAGGTCTAGCTCCTACGAGCAGTACTTC
. | TRBJ1-2 | . | TRBV12-3/TRBV12-4 | CASSKAGSLSYTF | TGTGCCAGCAGTAAAGCCGGGTCTTTAAGCTACACCTTC